Below are 9 T cell receptor beta chains sequenced from a single sample in a study of response to subunit inactivated influenza vaccine. TCRdb passed the RT-PCR reads through MiXCR, listing each CDR3 protein once. This table holds about 500,000 distinct CDR3 sequences, 10% to 15% found once. The source was PBMCs from blood, collected roughly 46 days after vaccination. These receptors originate from a man aged 50-60 years who received an inactivated influenza vaccine.

The chain links TRBV29-1 to TRBJ2-1; D remains unclear. Germline CDR1 reads SQVTM; CDR2 reads ANQGSEA. V lost 8 bases and J 0 bases, leaving 17 bases between the germline ends. This CDR3 spans 15 amino acids. The CDR3 here is CSSTIRQSSYNEQFF. CDR3 DNA sequence: TGCAGCTCCACAATACGTCAGTCCTCCTACAATGAGCAGTTCTTC.

Ten or more counts support this clonotype. The chain has TRBV7-2 and TRBJ1-1, with D hard to call. This CDR3 is built from 14 residues. Germline values: CDR1 SGHTA, CDR2 FQGNSA. Trimming removed 5 bases at V and 2 bases at J, with 12 bases between. The CDR3 DNA follows: TGTGCCAGCAGCCCCTCCGCGGGAAACACTGAAGCTTTCTTT. Amino acid sequence: CASSPSAGNTEAFF.

This chain uses TRBV20-1 with TRBJ1-1; D gene unclear. CDR3 length: 14 amino acids. Germline V CDR1 and CDR2: DFQATT, SNEGSKA (reference sequence). With 2 bases removed from V and 2 bases from J, the gap between germline ends came to 12 bases. The CDR3: CSARLLSGNTEAFF. DNA of the CDR3: TGCAGTGCTAGACTCCTGTCGGGAAACACTGAAGCTTTCTTT.

This clonotype was counted only a few times. V usage is TRBV7-2 and J usage is TRBJ2-7; D gene unclear. The CDR3 loop spans 15 amino acids. CDR1 is SGHTA and CDR2 is FQGNSA in the germline V gene. The V end lost 1 base, the J end lost 1 base, and 11 bases lay between the germline ends. As DNA, the CDR3 is TGTGCCAGCAGCTTAGTAGGTGGTACTTCCTACGAGCAGTACTTC. It yields the protein CASSLVGGTSYEQYF.

The V and J genes are TRBV5-1 and TRBJ1-2; 9 positions match TRBD1. CDR1 is SGHRS and CDR2 is YFSETQ in the germline V gene. The CDR3 is made up of 15 amino acids. V shed 4 bases and J 2 bases; nucleotides not matched to a gene: 6. The CDR3, as DNA: TGCGCCAGCAGCGCCGGACAGGGGTACAACTATGGCTACACCTTC. Translating it yields CASSAGQGYNYGYTF.

This clonotype was detected many times. The chain links TRBV5-6 to TRBJ2-7, with D tentatively TRBD1 (5 bases). In germline, CDR1 is SGHDT, CDR2 YYEEEE. V was trimmed by 4 bases and J by 4 bases, leaving 15 bases between them. There are 14 residues in the CDR3. The CDR3 here is CASSPPTDTYEQYF. CDR3 in DNA: TGTGCCAGCAGCCCCCCGACAGATACATACGAGCAGTACTTC.

Comments on this clonotype: The junction shows a germline mismatch at one end, possibly a read error. The chain carries TRBV3-1 and TRBJ2-2; tentatively, D is TRBD1 or TRBD2 (5 bases each). The CDR3 is 15 amino acids. From germline, CDR1 is LGHDT and CDR2 YNNKEL (reference sequence). The CDR3 protein is CAGSPSPGTAGELFF. The CDR3 DNA follows: TGTGCCGGCAGCCCCAGCCCGGGGACGGCCGGGGAGCTGTTTTTT.

This clonotype was seen a few times. The gene calls are TRBV27 and TRBJ2-1; D may be TRBD1 (5 bases). Per the germline V gene, CDR1 is MNHEY and CDR2 is SMNVEV (reference sequence). This CDR3 is built from 16 residues. Trimming took off 7 bases at V and 4 bases at J, with 20 bases between the two ends. In nucleotides, the CDR3 is TGTGCCAGCAAGGCAGGGTTGGGGCTAGTTTACAATGAGCAGTTCTTC. Its protein is CASKAGLGLVYNEQFF.

This clonotype occurred a few times. This chain's CDR3 is CASSLWDRGGNEQFF. CDR3 sequence (DNA): TGTGCCAGCAGCTTGTGGGACAGGGGTGGCAATGAGCAGTTCTTC. The chain employs TRBV7-8 and TRBJ2-1, with 10 bases lining up with TRBD1. The V and J ends lost 3 bases and 6 bases, in that order; junction bases with no gene match: 5. The CDR3 has 15 residues. Germline CDR1 is SGHVS and CDR2 is FQNEAQ.